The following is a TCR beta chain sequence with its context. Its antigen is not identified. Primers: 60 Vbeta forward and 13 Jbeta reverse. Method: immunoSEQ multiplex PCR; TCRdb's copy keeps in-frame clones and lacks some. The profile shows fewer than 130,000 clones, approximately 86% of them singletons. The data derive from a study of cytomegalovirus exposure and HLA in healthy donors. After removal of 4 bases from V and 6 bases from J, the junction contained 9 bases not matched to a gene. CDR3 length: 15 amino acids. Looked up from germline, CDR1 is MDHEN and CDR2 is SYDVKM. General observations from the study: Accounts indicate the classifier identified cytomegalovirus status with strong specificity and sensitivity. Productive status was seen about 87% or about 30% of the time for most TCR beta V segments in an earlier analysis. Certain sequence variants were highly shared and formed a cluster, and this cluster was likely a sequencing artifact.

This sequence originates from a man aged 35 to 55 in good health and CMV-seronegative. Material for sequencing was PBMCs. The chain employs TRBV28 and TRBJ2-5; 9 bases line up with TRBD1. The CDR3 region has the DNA TGTGCCAGCAGTTCTCCGGGACAGGGTCTAAAGACCCAGTACTTC. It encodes CASSSPGQGLKTQYF.